The clone carrying this T cell receptor beta chain was seen at least ten times. The antigen is not known. Libraries of TCR beta came from iRepertoire HTBI primers plus Arm-PCR of CDR3 regions. TCRdb processed the multiplex PCR reads anew with MiXCR; each CDR3 protein has one entry. The repertoire holds under 450,000 distinct CDR3 sequences, with 15% to 20% as singletons. This specimen comes from a study of regulatory T cells in long-lasting Graves disease. Study details: Newly diagnosed Graves' patients took antithyroid drugs under 3 months.

Study results and limitations: TRBV28 was favored in persistent disease, as were TRBJ1-2 and TRBJ2-5. Among persistent patients, a larger number of public clonotypes were shared (about 3,000) than among newly diagnosed patients (about 970).

As for time point: newly diagnosed GD, antithyroid drugs for less than 3 months. With RNA extracted from PBMCs as input, the TCR library was made. This CDR3 is 12 amino acids long. Germline-derived CDR1 and CDR2 are DFQATT and SNEGSKA (reference sequence). With 6 bases clipped from V and 5 bases from J, the junction kept 5 bases outside the gene matches. These data are also associated with another study on T cells in Graves' hyperthyroidism and ophthalmopathy. Per that paper: Most thyroid clonotypes expanded above 0.001 were also detected in blood.

The source of this sequence is a woman aged 18 to 35 with Graves disease. This chain links TRBV20-1 with TRBJ1-1, with 8 positions matching TRBD1. The material was peripheral blood mononuclear cells (PBMCs), obtained at new diagnosis, from a patient treated with antithyroid drugs. DNA of the CDR3: TGCAGTGCGGCGGACAGGGAGACTGAAGCTTTCTTT. This sequence encodes CSAADRETEAFF.